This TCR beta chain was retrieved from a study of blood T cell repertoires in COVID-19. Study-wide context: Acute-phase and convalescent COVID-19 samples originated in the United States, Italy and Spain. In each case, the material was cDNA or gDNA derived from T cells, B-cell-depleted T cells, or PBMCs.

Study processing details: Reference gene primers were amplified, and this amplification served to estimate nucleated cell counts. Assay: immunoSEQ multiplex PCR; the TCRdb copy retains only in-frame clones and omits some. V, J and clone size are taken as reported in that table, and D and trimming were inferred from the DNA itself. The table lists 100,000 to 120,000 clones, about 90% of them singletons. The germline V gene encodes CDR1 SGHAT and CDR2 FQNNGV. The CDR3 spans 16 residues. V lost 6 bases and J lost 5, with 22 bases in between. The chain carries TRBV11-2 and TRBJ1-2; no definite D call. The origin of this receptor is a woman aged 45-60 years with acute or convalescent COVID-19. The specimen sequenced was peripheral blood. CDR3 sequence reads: CASRPAPIREPYGYTF. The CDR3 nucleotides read TGTGCCAGCAGACCTGCCCCGATCCGGGAACCTTATGGCTACACCTTC.